These 11 T cell receptor beta chains were all obtained from the same sample, sequenced in a study of blood T cell repertoires in COVID-19. TCRdb's copy holds only in-frame clones and misses some; the assay was immunoSEQ multiplex PCR. The sample carries about 240,000 clones, about four fifths recorded once. Sequenced material: peripheral blood. The source of these receptors is a woman in her sixties or seventies with acute or convalescent COVID-19.

The chain couples TRBV3-1 (or the pseudogene TRBV3-2) to TRBJ1-3; no firm D call. The CDR3 consists of 17 residues. The V gene lost 0 bases and the J gene lost 0 bases, with 12 bases spanning the gap. Germline CDR1 LGHDT, CDR2 YNNKEL (reference sequence). The CDR3 DNA sequence: TGTGCCAGCAGCCAAGAGTCCAGGAGGCGCTCTGGAAACACCATATATTTT. Its translation is CASSQESRRRSGNTIYF.

For this clone: This sample also contains other DNA sequences that code for the same CDR3. The rearrangement uses TRBV7-2 and TRBJ1-1; D possibly corresponds to TRBD1 (6 bases). Germline loops: CDR1 SGHTA, CDR2 FQGNSA. Deletions cut 5 bases from V and 0 bases from J, with 10 bases between. The length of the CDR3 is 14 residues. The CDR3 is CASSLGQMNTEAFF. The CDR3 nucleotides read TGTGCCAGCAGCCTAGGACAGATGAACACTGAAGCTTTCTTT.

This clone turned up a few times. This chain uses TRBV5-1 with TRBJ2-6; TRBD2 might be the D (7 bases). CDR3 length equals 16 residues. CDR1 is SGHRS and CDR2 is YFSETQ in the germline V gene. Trimming stripped 2 bases from V and 0 bases from J, with 9 bases between. CDR3 protein: CASSLGGASGANVLTF. For the CDR3, the DNA is TGCGCCAGCAGCTTAGGGGGGGCCTCTGGGGCCAACGTCCTGACTTTC. Together with reference TRBV5-1 and TRBJ2-6, the CDR3 gives the full variable domain: KAGVTQTPRYLIKTRGQQVTLSCSPISGHRSVSWYQQTPGQGLQFLFEYFSETQRNKGNFPGRFSGRQFSNSRSEMNVSTLELGDSALYLCASSLGGASGANVLTFGAGSRLTVL.

In its sample, this clone was seen a few times. The chain is built from TRBV14 and TRBJ2-3; tentatively, D is TRBD2 (5 bases). Germline assignment: CDR1 SGHDN and CDR2 FVKESK. The CDR3 has 14 amino acids. V gave up 0 bases and J gave up 7 bases, with 11 bases separating them. CDR3 nucleotides: TGTGCCAGCAGCCAAGATTGGGGAGAATATACGCAGTATTTT. It encodes CASSQDWGEYTQYF.

A word on this clone: Other DNA variants within this sample encode the same CDR3. The gene calls are TRBV29-1 and TRBJ1-1, with 8 positions matching TRBD1. Per the germline V gene, CDR1 is SQVTM and CDR2 is ANQGSEA. This CDR3 is 13 amino acids long. The V and J ends lost 7 bases and 1 base, in that order; junction bases with no gene match: 5. This chain's CDR3 is CSATGTGNTEAFF. Written as DNA, the CDR3 is TGCAGCGCAACCGGGACAGGGAACACTGAAGCTTTCTTT.

The rearrangement links TRBV15 to TRBJ2-5; D uncertain. CDR3 length: 14 amino acids. With 0 bases removed from V and 5 bases from J, the gap between germline ends came to 10 bases. Germline CDR1 and CDR2: LNHNV and YYDKDF (reference sequence). CDR3: CATSRDSPQETQYF. Here the CDR3 DNA reads TGTGCCACCAGCAGAGACTCCCCCCAGGAGACCCAGTACTTC.

As regards this clone: A read error may account for a junction end that differs from germline. The gene calls are TRBV6-2 or TRBV6-3 and TRBJ1-4; possible D gene TRBD1, 6 bases. The CDR3 spans 12 residues. Germline V lookup: CDR1 MNHEY, CDR2 SVGEGT. The CDR3 DNA reads TGTGCCAGCAGTACTGCGGACAGACCGTTCCGATTT. Translating it yields CASSTADRPFRF.

The chain employs TRBV4-2 and TRBJ1-4; D is unclear. The V and J ends lost 1 base and 5 bases respectively, with 11 bases between them. The CDR3 covers 15 residues. Per germline, CDR1 LGHNA and CDR2 YNFKEQ. CDR3 in DNA: TGTGCCAGCAGCCAAGCCTACAGCCGAAATGAAAAACTGTTTTTT. Its translation: CASSQAYSRNEKLFF.

The chain joins TRBV28 to TRBJ2-7; TRBD1 matches 9 bases. This CDR3 is 15 amino acids long. Germline loops: CDR1 MDHEN, CDR2 SYDVKM. V lost 6 bases and J lost 2; bases outside the gene matches: 8. The CDR3 spells CASRDPGQGTYEQYF. Here the CDR3 DNA reads TGTGCCAGCAGAGATCCGGGACAGGGCACCTACGAGCAGTACTTC.

The CDR3 region has the DNA TGTGCCAGCAGCTTATATATGTGGGGAGAGGGTACTGAAGCTTTCTTT. Protein product: CASSLYMWGEGTEAFF. J is TRBJ1-1 and V is TRBV7-9; D not certain. Trimming pared 2 bases from V and 5 bases from J, leaving 18 bases between. The CDR3 loop spans 16 amino acids. Looked up from germline, CDR1 is SEHNR and CDR2 is FQNEAQ (reference sequence). The variable domain in full, with the rest retrieved from reference TRBV7-9 and TRBJ1-1, is DTGVSQNPRHKITKRGQNVTFRCDPISEHNRLYWYRQTLGQGPEFLTYFQNEAQLEKSRLLSDRFSAERPKGSFSTLEIQRTEQGDSAMYLCASSLYMWGEGTEAFFGQGTRLTVV.

This clone has a handful of counts. This chain connects TRBV7-2 to TRBJ2-2; D perhaps matches TRBD1 (5 bases). This CDR3 comprises 15 residues. Germline V gene data show CDR1 as SGHTA and CDR2 as FQGNSA. Trimming left V 5 bases short and J 0 bases short, with 10 bases between. The CDR3 region is CASSPDSSNTGELFF. The CDR3 nucleotides are TGTGCCAGCAGCCCAGACAGTTCGAACACCGGGGAGCTGTTTTTT.